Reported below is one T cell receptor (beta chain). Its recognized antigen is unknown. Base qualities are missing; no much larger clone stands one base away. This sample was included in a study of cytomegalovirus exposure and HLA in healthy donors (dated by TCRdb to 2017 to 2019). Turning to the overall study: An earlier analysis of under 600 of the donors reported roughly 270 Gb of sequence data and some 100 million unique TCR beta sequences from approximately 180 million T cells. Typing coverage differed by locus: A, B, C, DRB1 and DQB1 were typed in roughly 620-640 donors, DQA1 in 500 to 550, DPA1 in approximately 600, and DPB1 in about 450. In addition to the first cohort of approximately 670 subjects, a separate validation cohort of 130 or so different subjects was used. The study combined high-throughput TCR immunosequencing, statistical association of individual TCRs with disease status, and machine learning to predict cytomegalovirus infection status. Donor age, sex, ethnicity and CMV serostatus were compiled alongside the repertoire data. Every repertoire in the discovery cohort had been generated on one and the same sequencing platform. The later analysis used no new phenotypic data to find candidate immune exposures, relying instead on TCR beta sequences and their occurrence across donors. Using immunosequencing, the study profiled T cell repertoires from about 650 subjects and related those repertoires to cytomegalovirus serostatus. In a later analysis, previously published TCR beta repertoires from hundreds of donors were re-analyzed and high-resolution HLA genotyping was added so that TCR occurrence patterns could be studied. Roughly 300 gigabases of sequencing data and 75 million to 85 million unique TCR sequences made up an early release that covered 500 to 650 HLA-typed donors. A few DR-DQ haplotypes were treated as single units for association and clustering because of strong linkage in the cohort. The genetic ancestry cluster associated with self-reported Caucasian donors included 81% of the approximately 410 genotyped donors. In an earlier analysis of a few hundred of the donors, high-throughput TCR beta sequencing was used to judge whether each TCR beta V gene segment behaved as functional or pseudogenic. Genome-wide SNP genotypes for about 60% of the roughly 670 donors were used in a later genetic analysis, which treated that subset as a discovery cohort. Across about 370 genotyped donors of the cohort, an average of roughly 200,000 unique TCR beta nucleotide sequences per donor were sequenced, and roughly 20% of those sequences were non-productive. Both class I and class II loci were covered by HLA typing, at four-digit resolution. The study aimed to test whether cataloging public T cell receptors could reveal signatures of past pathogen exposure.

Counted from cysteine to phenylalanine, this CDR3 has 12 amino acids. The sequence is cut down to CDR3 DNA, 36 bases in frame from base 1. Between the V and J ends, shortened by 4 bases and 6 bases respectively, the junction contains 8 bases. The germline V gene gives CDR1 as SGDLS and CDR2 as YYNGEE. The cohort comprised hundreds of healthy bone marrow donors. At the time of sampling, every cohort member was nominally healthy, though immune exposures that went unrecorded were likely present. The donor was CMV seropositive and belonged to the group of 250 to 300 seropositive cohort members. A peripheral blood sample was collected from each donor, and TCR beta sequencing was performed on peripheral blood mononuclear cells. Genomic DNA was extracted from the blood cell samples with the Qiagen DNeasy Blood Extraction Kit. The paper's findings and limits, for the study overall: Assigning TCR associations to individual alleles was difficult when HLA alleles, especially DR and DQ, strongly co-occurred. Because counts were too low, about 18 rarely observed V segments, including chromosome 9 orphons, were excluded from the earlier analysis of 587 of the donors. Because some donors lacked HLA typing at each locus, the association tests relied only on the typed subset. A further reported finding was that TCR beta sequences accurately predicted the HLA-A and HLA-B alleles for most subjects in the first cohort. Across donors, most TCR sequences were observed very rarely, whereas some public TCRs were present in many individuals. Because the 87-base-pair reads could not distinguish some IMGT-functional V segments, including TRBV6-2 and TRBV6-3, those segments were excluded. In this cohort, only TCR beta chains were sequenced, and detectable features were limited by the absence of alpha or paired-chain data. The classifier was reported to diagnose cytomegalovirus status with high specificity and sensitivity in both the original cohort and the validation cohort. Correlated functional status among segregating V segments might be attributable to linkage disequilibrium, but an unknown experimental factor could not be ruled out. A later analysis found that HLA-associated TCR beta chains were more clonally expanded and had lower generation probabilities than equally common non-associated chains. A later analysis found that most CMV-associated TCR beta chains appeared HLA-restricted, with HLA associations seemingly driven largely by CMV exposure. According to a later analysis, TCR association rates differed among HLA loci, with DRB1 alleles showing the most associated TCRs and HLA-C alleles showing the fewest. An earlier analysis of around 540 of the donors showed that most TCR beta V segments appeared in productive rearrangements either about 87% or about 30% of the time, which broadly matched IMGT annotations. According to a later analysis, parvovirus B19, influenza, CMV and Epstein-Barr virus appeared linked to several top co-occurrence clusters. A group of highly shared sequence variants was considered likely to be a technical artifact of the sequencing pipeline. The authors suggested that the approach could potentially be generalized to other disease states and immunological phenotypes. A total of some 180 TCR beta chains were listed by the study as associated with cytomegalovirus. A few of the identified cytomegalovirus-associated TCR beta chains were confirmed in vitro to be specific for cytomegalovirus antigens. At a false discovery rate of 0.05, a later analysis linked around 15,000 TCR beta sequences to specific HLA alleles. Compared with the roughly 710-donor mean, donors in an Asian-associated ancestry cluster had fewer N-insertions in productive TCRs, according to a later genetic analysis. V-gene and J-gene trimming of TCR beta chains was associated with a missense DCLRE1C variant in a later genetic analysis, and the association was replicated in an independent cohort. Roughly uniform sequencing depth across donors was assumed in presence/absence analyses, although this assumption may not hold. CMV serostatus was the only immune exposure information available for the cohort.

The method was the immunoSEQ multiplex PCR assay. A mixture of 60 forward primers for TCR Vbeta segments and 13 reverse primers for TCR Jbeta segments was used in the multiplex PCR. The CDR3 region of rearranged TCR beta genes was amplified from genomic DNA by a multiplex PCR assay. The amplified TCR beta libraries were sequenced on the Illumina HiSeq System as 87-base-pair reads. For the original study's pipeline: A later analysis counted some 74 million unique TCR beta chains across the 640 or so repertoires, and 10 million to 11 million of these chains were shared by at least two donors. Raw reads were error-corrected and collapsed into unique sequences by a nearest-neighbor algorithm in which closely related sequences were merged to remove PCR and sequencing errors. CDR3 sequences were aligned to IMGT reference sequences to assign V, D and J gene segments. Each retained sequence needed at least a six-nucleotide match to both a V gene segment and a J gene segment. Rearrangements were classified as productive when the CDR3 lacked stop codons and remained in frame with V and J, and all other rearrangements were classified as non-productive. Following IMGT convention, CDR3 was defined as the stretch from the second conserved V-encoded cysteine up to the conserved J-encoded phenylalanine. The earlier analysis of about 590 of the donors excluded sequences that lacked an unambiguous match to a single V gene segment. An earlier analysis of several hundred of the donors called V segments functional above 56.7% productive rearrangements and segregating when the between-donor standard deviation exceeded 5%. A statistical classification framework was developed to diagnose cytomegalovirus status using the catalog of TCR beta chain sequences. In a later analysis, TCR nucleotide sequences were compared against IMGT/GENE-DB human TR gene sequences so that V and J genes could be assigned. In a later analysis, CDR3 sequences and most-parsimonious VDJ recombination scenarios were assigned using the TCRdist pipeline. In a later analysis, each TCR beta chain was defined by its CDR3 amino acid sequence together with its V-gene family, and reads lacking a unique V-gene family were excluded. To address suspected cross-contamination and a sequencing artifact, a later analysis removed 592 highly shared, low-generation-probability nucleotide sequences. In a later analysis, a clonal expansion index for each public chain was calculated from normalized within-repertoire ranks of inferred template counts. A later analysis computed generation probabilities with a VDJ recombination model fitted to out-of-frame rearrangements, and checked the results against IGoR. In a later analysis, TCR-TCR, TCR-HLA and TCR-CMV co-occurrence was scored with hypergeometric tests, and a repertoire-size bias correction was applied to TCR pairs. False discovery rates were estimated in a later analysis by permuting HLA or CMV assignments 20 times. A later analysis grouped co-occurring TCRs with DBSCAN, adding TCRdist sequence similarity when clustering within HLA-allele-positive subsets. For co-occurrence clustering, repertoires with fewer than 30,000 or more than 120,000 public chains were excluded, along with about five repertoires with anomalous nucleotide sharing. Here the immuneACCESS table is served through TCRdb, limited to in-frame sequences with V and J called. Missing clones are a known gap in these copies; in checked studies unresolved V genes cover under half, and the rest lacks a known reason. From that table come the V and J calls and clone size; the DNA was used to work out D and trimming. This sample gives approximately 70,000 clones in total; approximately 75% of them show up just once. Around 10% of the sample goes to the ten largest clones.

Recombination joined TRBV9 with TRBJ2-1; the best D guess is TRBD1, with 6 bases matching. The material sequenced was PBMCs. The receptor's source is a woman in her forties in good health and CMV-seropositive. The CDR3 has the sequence CASSKQGNEQFF. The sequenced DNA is TGTGCCAGCAGCAAACAGGGCAATGAGCAGTTCTTC.